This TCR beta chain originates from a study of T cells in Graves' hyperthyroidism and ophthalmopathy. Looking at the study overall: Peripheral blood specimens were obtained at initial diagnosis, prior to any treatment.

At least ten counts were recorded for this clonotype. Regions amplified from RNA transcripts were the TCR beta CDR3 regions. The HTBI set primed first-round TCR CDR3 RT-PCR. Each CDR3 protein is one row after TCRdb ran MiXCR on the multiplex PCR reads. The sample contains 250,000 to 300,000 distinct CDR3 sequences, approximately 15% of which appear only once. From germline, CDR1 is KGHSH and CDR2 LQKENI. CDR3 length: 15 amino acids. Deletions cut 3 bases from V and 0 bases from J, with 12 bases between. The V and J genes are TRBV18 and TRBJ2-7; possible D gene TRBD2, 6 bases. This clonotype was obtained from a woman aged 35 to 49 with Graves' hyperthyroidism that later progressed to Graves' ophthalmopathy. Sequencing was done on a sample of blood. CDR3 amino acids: CASSPGSGSSYEQYF. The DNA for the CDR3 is TGTGCCAGCTCACCCGGTAGCGGAAGCTCCTACGAGCAGTACTTC. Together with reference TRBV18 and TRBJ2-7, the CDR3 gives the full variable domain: NAGVMQNPRHLVRRRGQEARLRCSPMKGHSHVYWYRQLPEEGLKFMVYLQKENIIDESGMPKERFSAEFPKEGPSILRIQQVVRGDSAAYFCASSPGSGSSYEQYFGPGTRLTVT.